The T cell receptor (beta chain) described here comes from a study of shared clonotypes between healthy human individuals. The assay was immunoSEQ multiplex PCR, and TCRdb's table has in-frame clones only and misses some. This table has about 1.5 million clones, 95% to 99% appearing once. CDR1 is GTSNPN, CDR2 SVGIG, per germline (reference sequence). The CDR3 consists of 12 residues. Between the trimmed V and J ends, which lost 2 bases and 7 bases, there was a span of 8 bases. This receptor was identified in a man aged 30-40 years in good health. The chain couples TRBV30 to TRBJ1-4; D is unresolved. Sequenced sample: naive CD4+ T cells sorted from blood. The subset is: CD45RA+ positively selected. CDR3 protein: CAWSTGGEKLFF. CDR3 sequence (DNA): TGTGCCTGGAGTACGGGAGGTGAAAAACTGTTTTTT.